A selection of T cell receptor beta chains follows, all from one sample in a study of blood T cell repertoires in COVID-19. The data were produced by immunoSEQ multiplex PCR, yet TCRdb's version contains in-frame clones alone and is incomplete. There are around 200,000 clones in the sample; 88% occur only once, and approximately 1.5% lies in the top ten. The sequencing input was peripheral blood. All receptors come from a man aged 18 to 30 with active or convalescent COVID-19. CDR3s include the opening cysteine and the closing phenylalanine or tryptophan. D genes are given only for firm matches.

TRBJ2-7 TRBV21-1 - CASSKANISYEQYF
TRBJ2-1 TRBV6-2/TRBV6-3 TRBD2 CASSYSPGTSVYISSYNEQFF
TRBJ2-1 TRBV3-1/TRBV3-2 TRBD2 CASSSYPLAGVNSADEQFF
TRBJ1-6 TRBV4-1 - CASSQEGGSNSPLHF
TRBJ1-5 TRBV12-3/TRBV12-4 - CASSFAETQPQHF
TRBJ2-3 TRBV6-6 TRBD2 CASSYSGGFFTDTQYF
TRBJ2-1 TRBV2 TRBD2 CASQRLAGEGNEQFF
TRBJ1-4 TRBV7-9 TRBD1 CASSLGQGSNEKLFF
TRBJ1-3 TRBV10-3 TRBD1 CAISEWDSVLVNTIYF
TRBJ2-3 TRBV7-3 TRBD1 CASSRQGAGTDTQYF
TRBJ1-6 TRBV19 - CASSVTGSNSPLHF
TRBJ2-7 TRBV12-3/TRBV12-4 - CASSGVAPYEQYF
TRBJ1-1 TRBV11-3 - CASSPGGGGTEAFF
TRBJ2-5 TRBV24-1 - CATSDSGEQETQYF
TRBJ2-7 TRBV6-5 TRBD1 CASSYRGQGLSEQYF
TRBJ1-1 TRBV7-2 - CASSPSGGTNTEAFF
TRBJ2-1 TRBV2 TRBD1 CASSELLGGFYNEQFF
TRBJ2-3 TRBV5-4 TRBD2 CASSLSLAGGPDTQYF
TRBJ1-1 TRBV3-1/TRBV3-2 - CASSPLRGGTEAFF
TRBJ2-7 TRBV6-5 - CASSPPGRKIDEQYF
TRBJ2-7 TRBV5-6 - CASSLGAYSYEQYF
TRBJ1-5 TRBV21-1 - CASRRQSNQPQHF
TRBJ2-3 TRBV7-2 TRBD2 CASSVWTSGDRHTDTQYF
TRBJ2-1 TRBV7-7 - CASSLSISSYNEQFF
TRBJ2-4 TRBV28 TRBD2 CASTWGGMGNIQYF
TRBJ2-7 TRBV6-6 - CASSLTGSYEQYF
TRBJ1-1 TRBV4-1 - CASSLDSETEAFF
TRBJ1-2 TRBV9 TRBD1 CASSVDRGRGGYTF
TRBJ2-7 TRBV10-3 TRBD1 CATQPGQGSYEQYF
TRBJ2-7 TRBV11-2 TRBD1 CASSLDSGTGAYEQYF
TRBJ2-7 TRBV7-3 - CASSLHQASQRSEQYF
TRBJ2-5 TRBV7-8 - CASSSPRRQPQETQYF
TRBJ2-7 TRBV6-5 - CASSRTESYEQYF
TRBJ1-5 TRBV28 TRBD1 CVAQGANQPQHF
TRBJ2-1 TRBV5-4 TRBD2 CASRPGLAGDEQFF
TRBJ1-2 TRBV28 TRBD1 CATRKAGQGSYGYTF
TRBJ1-2 TRBV5-1 TRBD1 CASSSKDEGAYGYTF
TRBJ1-2 TRBV7-9 TRBD1 CASSSTGPNGYTF
TRBJ1-1 TRBV19 TRBD1 CASSRNRGPLEAFF
TRBJ2-3 TRBV5-5 TRBD2 CASSLSGGGDTQYF
TRBJ2-1 TRBV7-8 TRBD2 CASSLAPTSGRSHEQFF
TRBJ2-1 TRBV7-9 TRBD2 CASSLRSSGDNEQFF